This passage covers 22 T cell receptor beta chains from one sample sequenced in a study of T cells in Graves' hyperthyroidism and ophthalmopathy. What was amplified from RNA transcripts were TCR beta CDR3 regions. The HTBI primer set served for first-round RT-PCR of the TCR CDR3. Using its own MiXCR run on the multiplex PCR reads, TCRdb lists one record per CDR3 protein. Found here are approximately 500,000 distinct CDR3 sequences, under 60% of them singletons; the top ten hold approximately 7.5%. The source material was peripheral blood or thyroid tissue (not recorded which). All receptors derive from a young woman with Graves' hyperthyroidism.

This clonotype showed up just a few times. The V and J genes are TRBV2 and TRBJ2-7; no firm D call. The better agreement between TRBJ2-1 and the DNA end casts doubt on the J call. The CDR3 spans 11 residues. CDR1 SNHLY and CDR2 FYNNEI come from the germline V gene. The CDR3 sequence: CASRLVGEQFF. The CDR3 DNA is TGTGCCAGCAGGTTGGTGGGTGAGCAGTTCTTC.

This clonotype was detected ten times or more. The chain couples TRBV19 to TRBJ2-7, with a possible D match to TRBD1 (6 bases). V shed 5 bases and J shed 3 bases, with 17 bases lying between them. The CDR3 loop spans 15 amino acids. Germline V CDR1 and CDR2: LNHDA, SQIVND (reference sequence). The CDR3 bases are TGTGCCAGTAGTGTCCCGGGACAAAGTAACTACGAGCAGTACTTC. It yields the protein CASSVPGQSNYEQYF.

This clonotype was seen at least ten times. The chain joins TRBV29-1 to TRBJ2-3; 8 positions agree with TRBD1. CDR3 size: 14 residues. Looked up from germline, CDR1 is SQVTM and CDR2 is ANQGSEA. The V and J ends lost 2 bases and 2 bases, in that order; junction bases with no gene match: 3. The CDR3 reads CSVERDRYTDTQYF. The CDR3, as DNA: TGCAGCGTTGAAAGGGACAGGTACACAGATACGCAGTATTTT.

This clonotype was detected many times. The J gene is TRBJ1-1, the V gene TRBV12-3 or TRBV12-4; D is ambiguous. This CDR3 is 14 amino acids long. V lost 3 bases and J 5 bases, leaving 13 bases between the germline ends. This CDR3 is CASSFNTLGTEAFF. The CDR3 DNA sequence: TGTGCCAGCAGTTTCAACACTCTAGGAACTGAAGCTTTCTTT.

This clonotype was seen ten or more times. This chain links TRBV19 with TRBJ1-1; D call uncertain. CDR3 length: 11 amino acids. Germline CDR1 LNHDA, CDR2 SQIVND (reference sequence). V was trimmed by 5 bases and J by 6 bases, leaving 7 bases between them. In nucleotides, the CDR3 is TGTGCCAGTAGTTCGTACGCTGAAGCTTTCTTT. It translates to CASSSYAEAFF.

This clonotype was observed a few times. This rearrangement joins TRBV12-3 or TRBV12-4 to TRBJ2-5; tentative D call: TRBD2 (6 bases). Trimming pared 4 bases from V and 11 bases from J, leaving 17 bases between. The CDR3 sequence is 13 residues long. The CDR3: CASSSGVADTQYF. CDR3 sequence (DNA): TGTGCCAGCAGTTCGGGGGTAGCAGATACGCAGTACTTC.

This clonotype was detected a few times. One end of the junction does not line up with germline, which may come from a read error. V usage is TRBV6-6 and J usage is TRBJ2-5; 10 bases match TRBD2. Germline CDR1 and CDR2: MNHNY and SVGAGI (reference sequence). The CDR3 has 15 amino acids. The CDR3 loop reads CAGSYLGLATRTQYF. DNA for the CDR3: TGTGCCGGCAGTTACTTGGGACTAGCGACCCGGACCCAGTACTTC.

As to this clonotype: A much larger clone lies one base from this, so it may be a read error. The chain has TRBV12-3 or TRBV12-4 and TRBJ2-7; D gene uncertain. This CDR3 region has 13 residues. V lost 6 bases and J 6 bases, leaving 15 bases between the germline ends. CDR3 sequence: CASRFSSTFEQYF. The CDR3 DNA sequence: TGTGCCAGCAGGTTTTCCTCCACGTTCGAGCAGTACTTC.

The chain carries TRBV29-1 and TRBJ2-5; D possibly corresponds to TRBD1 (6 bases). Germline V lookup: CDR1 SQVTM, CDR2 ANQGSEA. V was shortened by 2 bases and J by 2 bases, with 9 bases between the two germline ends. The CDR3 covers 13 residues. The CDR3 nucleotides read TGCAGCGTTGAACGGGACAAGCAAGAGACCCAGTACTTC. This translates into CSVERDKQETQYF.

CDR3 DNA sequence: TGTGCCAGCAGTTCTCAGGGGACAGAGAGCACAGATACGCAGTATTTT. It yields the protein CASSSQGTESTDTQYF. The chain employs TRBV12-3 or TRBV12-4 and TRBJ2-3; 7 bases agree with TRBD1. CDR3 size: 16 residues. Trimming at V came to 4 bases and at J to 0 bases, leaving 7 bases not matched to a gene.

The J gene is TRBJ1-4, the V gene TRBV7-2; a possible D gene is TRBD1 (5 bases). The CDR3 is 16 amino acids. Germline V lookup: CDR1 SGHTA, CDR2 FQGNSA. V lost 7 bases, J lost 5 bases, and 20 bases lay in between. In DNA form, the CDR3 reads TGTGCCAGCAACTCGGGGGGGACTAGCGAGAATGAAAAACTGTTTTTT. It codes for CASNSGGTSENEKLFF.

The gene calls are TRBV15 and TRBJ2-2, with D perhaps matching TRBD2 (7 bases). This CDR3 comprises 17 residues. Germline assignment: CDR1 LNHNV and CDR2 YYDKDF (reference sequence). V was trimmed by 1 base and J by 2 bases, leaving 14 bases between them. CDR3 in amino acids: CATSRVLAGANTGELFF. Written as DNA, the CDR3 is TGTGCCACCAGCAGAGTTCTGGCGGGGGCCAACACCGGGGAGCTGTTTTTT. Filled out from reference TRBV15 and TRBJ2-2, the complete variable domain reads DAMVIQNPRYQVTQFGKPVTLSCSQTLNHNVMYWYQQKSSQAPKLLFHYYDKDFNNEADTPDNFQSRRPNTSFCFLDIRSPGLGDTAMYLCATSRVLAGANTGELFFGEGSRLTVL.

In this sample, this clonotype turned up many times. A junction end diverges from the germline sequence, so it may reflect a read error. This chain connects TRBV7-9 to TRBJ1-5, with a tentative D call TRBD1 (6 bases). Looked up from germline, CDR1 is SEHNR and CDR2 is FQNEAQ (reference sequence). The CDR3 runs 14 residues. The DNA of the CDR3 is TGTGCCAGCAGACCCGAGGGGGTCGATCAACCCCAGCATTTT. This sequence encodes CASRPEGVDQPQHF. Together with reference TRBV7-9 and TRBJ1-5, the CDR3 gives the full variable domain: DTGVSQNPRHKITKRGQNVTFRCDPISEHNRLYWYRQTLGQGPEFLTYFQNEAQLEKSRLLSDRFSAERPKGSFSTLEIQRTEQGDSAMYLCASRPEGVDQPQHFGDGTRLSIL.

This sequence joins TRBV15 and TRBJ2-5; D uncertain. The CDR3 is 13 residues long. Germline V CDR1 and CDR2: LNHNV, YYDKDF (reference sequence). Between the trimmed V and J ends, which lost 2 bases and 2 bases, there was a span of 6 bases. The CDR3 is CATSRNEQETQYF. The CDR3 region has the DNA TGTGCCACCAGCAGAAACGAGCAAGAGACCCAGTACTTC.

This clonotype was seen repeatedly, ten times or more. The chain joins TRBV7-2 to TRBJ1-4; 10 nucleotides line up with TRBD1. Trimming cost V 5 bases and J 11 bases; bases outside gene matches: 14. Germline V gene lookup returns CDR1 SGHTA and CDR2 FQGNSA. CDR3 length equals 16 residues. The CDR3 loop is CASSQAVRQGAEKLFF. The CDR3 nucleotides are TGTGCCAGCAGCCAAGCCGTAAGACAGGGGGCTGAGAAACTGTTTTTT.

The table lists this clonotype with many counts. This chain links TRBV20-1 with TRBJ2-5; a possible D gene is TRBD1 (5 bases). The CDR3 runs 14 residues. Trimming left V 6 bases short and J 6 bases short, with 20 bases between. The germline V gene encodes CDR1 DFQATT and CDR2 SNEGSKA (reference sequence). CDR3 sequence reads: CSAFIQGGGKTQYF. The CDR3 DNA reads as TGCAGTGCCTTCATCCAGGGTGGCGGAAAGACCCAGTACTTC.

DNA for the CDR3: TGTGCCAGTAGTATAGCTCGGGCGGGAGGAGGGGATGGCTACACCTTC. Residues: CASSIARAGGGDGYTF. The rearrangement links TRBV19 to TRBJ1-2, with a weak D call TRBD1 (5 bases). The CDR3 spans 16 residues. The germline V gene has CDR1 LNHDA and CDR2 SQIVND (reference sequence). V lost 1 base and J 6 bases, leaving 18 bases between the germline ends.

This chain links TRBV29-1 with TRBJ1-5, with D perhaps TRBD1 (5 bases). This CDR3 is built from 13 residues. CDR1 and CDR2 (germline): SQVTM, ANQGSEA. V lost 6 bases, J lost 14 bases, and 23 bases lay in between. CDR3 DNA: TGCAGCGTCGTAGGGACTAGCGGAAGTTACGAGCATTTT. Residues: CSVVGTSGSYEHF.

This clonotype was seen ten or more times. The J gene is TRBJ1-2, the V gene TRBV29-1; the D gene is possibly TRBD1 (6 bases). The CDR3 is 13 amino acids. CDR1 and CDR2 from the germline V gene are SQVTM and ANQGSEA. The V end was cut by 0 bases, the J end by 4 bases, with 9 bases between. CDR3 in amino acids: CSVEDRQVYGYTF. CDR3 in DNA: TGCAGCGTTGAAGATCGACAGGTCTATGGCTACACCTTC.

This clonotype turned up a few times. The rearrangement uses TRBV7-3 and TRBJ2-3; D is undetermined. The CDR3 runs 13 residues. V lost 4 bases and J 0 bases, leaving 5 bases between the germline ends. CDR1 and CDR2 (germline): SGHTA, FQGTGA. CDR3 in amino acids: CASSSSSTDTQYF. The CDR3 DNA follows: TGTGCCAGCAGCTCCTCTAGCACAGATACGCAGTATTTT.

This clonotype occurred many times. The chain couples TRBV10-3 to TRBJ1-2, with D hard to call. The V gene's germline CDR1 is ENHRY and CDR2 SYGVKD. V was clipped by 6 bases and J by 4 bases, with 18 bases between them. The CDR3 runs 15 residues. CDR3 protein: CAISQDVSSGYGYTF. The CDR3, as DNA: TGTGCCATCAGCCAGGACGTATCCTCGGGCTATGGCTACACCTTC.

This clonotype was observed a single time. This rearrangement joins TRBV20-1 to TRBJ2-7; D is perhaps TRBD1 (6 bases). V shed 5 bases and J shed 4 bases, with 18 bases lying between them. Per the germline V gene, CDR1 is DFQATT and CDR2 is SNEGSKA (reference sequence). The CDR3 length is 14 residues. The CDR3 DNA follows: TGCAGTGCTCGACAGGACAACGCTCGGTACGAGCAGTACTTC. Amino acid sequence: CSARQDNARYEQYF.